These T cell receptor beta chains were read from a single sample in a study of CD8+ T cells in alopecia areata. Sequenced by immunoSEQ multiplex PCR; TCRdb stores in-frame clones only, minus some. The table includes roughly 150,000 clones, roughly 60% detected once. Specimen: CD4+ T cells sorted from blood. These receptors all come from a human donor in good health. The CDR3 runs from the conserved cysteine through the conserved F or W. A D gene is named only where the DNA matches it firmly. A row's size may be missing; if present it is once, few, many or a size class.

D: TRBD1
J: TRBJ1-1
V: TRBV11-2
size: -
DNA: TGTGCCAGCAGCCCGTCCACAGGGGTCAAAACTGAAGCTTTCTTT
CDR3: CASSPSTGVKTEAFF

D: -
J: TRBJ2-7
V: TRBV2
size: -
DNA: TGTGCCAGCAGCCGAAGCGGTATCTCCTACGAGCAGTACTTC
CDR3: CASSRSGISYEQYF

D: -
J: TRBJ1-1
V: TRBV29-1
size: -
DNA: TGCAGCGGCTGGCGGGGCGGGAACACTGAAGCTTTCTTT
CDR3: CSGWRGGNTEAFF

D: -
J: TRBJ2-7
V: TRBV15
size: -
DNA: TGTGCCACCAGCAGAGAAGGCCTTTCCTACGAGCAGTACTTC
CDR3: CATSREGLSYEQYF

D: -
J: TRBJ2-2
V: TRBV30
size: few
DNA: TGTGCCTGGAGTGGAGGTGGCACCGGGGAGCTGTTTTTT
CDR3: CAWSGGGTGELFF

D: TRBD1
J: TRBJ2-1
V: TRBV5-1
size: once
DNA: TGCGCCAGCAGCTTAATCGGACAGGGGGGTAATGAGCAGTTCTTC
CDR3: CASSLIGQGGNEQFF

D: -
J: TRBJ2-1
V: TRBV25-1
size: -
DNA: TGTGCCAGCAGGCTGACAGTCTACAATGAGCAGTTCTTC
CDR3: CASRLTVYNEQFF

D: -
J: TRBJ2-1
V: TRBV6-5
size: -
DNA: TGTGCCAGCAGTGGAACGATAAACCCTTATACTGAGCAGTTCTTC
CDR3: CASSGTINPYTEQFF

D: TRBD1
J: TRBJ2-1
V: TRBV11-2
size: -
DNA: TGTGCCAGCACCAAAAGACAGGGGACCGACAATGAGCAGTTCTTC
CDR3: CASTKRQGTDNEQFF

D: -
J: TRBJ1-4
V: TRBV28
size: few
DNA: TGTGCCAGCAGTTCCCAAACAGGGATCCTTCACAAACTGTTTTTT
CDR3: CASSSQTGILHKLFF

D: -
J: TRBJ1-2
V: TRBV14
size: few
DNA: TGTGCCAGCAGCCAAGTGGTGGCTGGTGGCTACACCTTC
CDR3: CASSQVVAGGYTF

D: -
J: TRBJ2-7
V: TRBV29-1
size: once
DNA: TGCAGCGTTCCTACGGGGGCAGGGCTCAGGAACGAGCAGTACTTC
CDR3: CSVPTGAGLRNEQYF

D: -
J: TRBJ2-5
V: TRBV25-1
size: -
DNA: TGTGCCAGCAGCGGAGGGACGTGGGAGACCCAGTACTTC
CDR3: CASSGGTWETQYF

D: TRBD2
J: TRBJ2-3
V: TRBV7-9
size: few
DNA: TGTGCCAGCAGCCTAGCGGGAGTTGGAGATACGCAGTATTTT
CDR3: CASSLAGVGDTQYF

D: TRBD1
J: TRBJ1-4
V: TRBV5-1
size: -
DNA: TGCGCCAGCAGCTTGGGATTAATTACAGGGGGCGGTGAAAAACTGTTTTTT
CDR3: CASSLGLITGGGEKLFF